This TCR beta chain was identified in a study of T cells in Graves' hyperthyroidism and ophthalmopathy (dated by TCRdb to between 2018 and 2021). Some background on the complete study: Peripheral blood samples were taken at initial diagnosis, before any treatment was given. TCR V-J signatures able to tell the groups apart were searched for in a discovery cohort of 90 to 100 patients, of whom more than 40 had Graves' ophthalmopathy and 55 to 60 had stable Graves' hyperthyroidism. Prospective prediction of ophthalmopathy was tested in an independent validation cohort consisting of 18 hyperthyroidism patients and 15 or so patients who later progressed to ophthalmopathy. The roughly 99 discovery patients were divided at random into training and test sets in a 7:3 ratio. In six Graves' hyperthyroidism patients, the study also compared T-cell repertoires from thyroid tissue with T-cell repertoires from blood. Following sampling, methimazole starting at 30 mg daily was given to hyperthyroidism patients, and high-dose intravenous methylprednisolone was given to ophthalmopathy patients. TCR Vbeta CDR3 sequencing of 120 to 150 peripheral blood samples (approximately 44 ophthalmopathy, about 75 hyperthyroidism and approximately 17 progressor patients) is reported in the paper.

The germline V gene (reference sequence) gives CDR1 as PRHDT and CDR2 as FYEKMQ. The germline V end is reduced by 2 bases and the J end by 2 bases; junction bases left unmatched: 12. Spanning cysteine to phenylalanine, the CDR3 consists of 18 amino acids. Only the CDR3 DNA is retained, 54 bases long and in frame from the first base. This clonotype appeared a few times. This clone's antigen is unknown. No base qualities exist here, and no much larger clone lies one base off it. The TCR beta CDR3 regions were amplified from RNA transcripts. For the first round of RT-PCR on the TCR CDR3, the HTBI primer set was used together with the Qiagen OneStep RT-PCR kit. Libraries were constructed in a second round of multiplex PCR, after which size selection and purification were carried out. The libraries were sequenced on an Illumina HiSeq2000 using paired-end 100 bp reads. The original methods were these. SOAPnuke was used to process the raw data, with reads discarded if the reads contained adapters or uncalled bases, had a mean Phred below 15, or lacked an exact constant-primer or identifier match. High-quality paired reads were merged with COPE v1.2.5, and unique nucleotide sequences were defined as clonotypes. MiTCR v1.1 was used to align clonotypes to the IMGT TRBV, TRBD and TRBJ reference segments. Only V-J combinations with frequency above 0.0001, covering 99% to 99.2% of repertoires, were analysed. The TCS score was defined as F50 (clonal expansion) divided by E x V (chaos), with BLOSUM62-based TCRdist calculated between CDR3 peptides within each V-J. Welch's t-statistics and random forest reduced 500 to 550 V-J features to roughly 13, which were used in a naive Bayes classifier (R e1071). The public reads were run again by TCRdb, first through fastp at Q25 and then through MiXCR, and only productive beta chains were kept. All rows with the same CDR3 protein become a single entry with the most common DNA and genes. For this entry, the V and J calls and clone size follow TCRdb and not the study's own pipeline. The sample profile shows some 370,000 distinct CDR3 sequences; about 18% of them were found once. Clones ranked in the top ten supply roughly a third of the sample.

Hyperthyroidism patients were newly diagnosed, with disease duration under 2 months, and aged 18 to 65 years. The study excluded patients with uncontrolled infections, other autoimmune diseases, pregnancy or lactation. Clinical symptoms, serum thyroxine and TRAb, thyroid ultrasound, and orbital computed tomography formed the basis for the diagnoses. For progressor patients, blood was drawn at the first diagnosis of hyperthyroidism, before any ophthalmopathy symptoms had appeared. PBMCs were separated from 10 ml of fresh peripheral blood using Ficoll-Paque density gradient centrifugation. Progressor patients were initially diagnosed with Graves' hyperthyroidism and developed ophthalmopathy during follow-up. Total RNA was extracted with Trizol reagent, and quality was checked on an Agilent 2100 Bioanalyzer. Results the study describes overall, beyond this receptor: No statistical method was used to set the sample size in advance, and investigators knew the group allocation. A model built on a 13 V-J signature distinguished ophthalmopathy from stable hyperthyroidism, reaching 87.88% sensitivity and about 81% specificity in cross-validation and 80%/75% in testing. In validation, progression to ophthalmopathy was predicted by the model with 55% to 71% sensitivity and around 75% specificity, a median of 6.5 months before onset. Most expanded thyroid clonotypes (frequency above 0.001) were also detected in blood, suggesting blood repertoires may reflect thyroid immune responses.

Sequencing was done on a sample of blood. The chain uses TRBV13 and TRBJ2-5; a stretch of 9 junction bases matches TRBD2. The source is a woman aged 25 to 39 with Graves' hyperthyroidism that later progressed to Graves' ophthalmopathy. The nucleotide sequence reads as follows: TGTGCCAGCAGCTTAAAAACTTGGGCTAGCGGGGAACAAGAGACCCAGTACTTC. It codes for CASSLKTWASGEQETQYF.